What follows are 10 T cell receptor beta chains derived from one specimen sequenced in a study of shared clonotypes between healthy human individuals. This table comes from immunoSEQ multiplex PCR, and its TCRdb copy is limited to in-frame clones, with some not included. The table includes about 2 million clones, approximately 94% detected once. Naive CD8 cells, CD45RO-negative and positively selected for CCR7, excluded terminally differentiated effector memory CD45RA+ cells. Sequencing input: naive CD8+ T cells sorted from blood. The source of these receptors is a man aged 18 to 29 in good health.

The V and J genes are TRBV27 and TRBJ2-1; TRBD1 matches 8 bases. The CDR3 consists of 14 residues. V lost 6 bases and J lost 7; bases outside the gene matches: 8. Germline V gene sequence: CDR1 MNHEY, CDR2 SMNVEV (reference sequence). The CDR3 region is CASSQGAGKNEQFF. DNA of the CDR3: TGTGCCAGCAGCCAGGGGGCGGGAAAAAATGAGCAGTTCTTC.

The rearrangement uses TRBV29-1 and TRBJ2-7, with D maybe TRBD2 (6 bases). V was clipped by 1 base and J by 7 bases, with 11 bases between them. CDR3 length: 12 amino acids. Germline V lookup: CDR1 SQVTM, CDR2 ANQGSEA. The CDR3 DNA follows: TGCAGCGTTGAAGCAGAGGGAGGAGAGCAGTACTTC. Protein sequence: CSVEAEGGEQYF.

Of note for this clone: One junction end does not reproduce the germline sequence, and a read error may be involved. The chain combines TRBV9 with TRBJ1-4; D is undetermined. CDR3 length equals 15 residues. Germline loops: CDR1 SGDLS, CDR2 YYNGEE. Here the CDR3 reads CASSVGRRTDEKLFF. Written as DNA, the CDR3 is TGTGCCAGCAGCGTAGGTAGGAGAACTGATGAAAAACTGTTTTTT.

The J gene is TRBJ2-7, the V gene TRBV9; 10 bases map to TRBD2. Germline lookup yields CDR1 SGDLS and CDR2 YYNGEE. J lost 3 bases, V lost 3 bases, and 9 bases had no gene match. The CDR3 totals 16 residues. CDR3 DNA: TGTGCCAGCAGCGCCTCAGGACTAGCGGATCTCTACGAGCAGTACTTC. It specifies CASSASGLADLYEQYF.

This CDR3 reads CASTGTGQESYEQYF. CDR3 DNA: TGTGCCAGCACGGGGACGGGACAGGAATCCTACGAGCAGTACTTC. J is TRBJ2-7 and V is TRBV6-1, with 8 bases lining up with TRBD1. CDR3 length: 15 amino acids. Germline assignment: CDR1 MNHNS and CDR2 SASEGT. Trimming at V came to 7 bases and at J to 1 base, leaving 9 bases not matched to a gene.

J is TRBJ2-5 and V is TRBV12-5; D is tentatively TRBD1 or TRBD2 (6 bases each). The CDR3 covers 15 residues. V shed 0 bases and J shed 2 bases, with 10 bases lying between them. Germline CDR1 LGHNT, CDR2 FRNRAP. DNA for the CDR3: TGTGCTAGTGGTTTGGTAGGGGGGATACAAGAGACCCAGTACTTC. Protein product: CASGLVGGIQETQYF. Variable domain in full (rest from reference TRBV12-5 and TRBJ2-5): DARVTQTPRHKVTEMGQEVTMRCQPILGHNTVFWYRQTMMQGLELLAYFRNRAPLDDSGMPKDRFSAEMPDATLATLKIQPSEPRDSAVYFCASGLVGGIQETQYFGPGTRLLVL.

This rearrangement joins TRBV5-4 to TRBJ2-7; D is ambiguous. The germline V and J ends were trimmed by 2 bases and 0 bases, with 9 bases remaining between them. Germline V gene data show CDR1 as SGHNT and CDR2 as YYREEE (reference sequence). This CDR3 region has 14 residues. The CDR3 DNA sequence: TGTGCCAGCAGCTTTAGTGTTTTCTCCTACGAGCAGTACTTC. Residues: CASSFSVFSYEQYF.

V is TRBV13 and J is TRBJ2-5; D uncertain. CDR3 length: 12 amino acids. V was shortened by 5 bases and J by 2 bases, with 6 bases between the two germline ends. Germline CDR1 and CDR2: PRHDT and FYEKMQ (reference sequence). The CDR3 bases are TGTGCCAGCAGCAACCGGCAAGAGACCCAGTACTTC. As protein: CASSNRQETQYF.

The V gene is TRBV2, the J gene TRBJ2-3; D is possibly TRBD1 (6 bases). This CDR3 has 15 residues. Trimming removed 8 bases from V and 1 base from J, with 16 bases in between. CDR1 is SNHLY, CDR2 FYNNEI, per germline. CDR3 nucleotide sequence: TGTGCCAGCTTCGGGCAGGGGAAGGGCACAGATACGCAGTATTTT. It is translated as CASFGQGKGTDTQYF.

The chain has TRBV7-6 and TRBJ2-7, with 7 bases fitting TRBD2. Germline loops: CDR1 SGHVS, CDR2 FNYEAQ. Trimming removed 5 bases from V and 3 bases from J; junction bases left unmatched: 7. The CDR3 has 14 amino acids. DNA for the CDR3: TGTGCCAGCAGCCCATCGGCGGGGGACTACGAGCAGTACTTC. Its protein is CASSPSAGDYEQYF. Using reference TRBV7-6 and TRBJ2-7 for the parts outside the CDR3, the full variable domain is GAGVSQSPRYKVTKRGQDVALRCDPISGHVSLYWYRQALGQGPEFLTYFNYEAQQDKSGLPNDRFSAERPEGSISTLTIQRTEQRDSAMYRCASSPSAGDYEQYFGPGTRLTVT.